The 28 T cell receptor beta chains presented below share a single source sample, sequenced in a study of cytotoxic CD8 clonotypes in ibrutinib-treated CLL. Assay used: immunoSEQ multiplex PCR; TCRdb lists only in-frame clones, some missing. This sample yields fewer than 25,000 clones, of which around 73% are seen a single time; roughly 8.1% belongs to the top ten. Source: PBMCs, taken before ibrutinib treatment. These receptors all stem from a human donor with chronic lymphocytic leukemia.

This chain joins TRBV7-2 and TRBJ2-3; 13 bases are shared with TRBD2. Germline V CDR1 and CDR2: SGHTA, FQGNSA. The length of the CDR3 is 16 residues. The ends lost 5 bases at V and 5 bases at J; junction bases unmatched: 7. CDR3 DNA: TGTGCCAGCAGCCTGGGACTAGCGGGATCTCGAGATACGCAGTATTTT. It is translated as CASSLGLAGSRDTQYF. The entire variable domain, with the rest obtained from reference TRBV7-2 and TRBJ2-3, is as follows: GAGVSQSPSNKVTEKGKDVELRCDPISGHTALYWYRQSLGQGLEFLIYFQGNSAPDKSGLPSDRFSAERTGGSVSTLTIQRTQQEDSAVYLCASSLGLAGSRDTQYFGPGTRLTVL.

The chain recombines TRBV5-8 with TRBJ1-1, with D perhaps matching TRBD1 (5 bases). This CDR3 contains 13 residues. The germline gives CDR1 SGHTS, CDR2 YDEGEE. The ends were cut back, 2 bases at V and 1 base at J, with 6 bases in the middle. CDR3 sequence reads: CASSFGQNTEAFF. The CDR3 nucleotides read TGTGCCAGCAGCTTTGGACAGAACACTGAAGCTTTCTTT.

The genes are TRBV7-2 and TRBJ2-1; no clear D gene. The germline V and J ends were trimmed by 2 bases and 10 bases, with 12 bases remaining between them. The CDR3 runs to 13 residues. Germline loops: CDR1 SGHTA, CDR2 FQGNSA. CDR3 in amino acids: CASSLSLPAEQFF. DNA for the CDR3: TGTGCCAGCAGCTTAAGCCTGCCTGCGGAGCAGTTCTTC.

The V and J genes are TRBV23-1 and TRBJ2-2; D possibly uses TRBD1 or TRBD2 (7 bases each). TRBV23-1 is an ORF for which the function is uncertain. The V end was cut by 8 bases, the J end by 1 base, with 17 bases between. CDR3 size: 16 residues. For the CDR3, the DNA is TGCGCCAGCGCCCCGGGGGGACAGATGAACACCGGGGAGCTGTTTTTT. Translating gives CASAPGGQMNTGELFF.

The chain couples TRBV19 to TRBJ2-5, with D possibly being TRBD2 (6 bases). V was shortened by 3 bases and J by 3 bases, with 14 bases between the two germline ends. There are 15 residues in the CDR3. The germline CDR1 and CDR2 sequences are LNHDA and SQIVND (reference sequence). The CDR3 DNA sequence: TGTGCCAGTAGTATGGGGGGATCGTCCGAAGAGACCCAGTACTTC. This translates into CASSMGGSSEETQYF.

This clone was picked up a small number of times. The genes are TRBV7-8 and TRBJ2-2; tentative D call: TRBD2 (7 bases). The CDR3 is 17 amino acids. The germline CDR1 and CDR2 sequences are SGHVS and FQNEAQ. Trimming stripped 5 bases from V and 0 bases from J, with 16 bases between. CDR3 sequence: CASSPGGGPANTGELFF. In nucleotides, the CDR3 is TGTGCCAGCAGCCCGGGGGGCGGGCCCGCGAACACCGGGGAGCTGTTTTTT.

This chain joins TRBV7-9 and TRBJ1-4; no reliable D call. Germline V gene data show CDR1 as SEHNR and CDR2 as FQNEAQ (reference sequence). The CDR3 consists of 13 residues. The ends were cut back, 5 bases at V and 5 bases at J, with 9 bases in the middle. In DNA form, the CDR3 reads TGTGCCAGCAGCCTGGGCCTAAATGAAAAACTGTTTTTT. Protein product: CASSLGLNEKLFF.

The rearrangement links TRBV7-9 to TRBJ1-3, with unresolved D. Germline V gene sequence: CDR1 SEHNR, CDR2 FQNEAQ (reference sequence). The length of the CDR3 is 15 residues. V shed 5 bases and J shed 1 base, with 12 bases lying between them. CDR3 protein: CASSPPLVSGNTIYF. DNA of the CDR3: TGTGCCAGCAGCCCACCTTTGGTGTCTGGAAACACCATATATTTT.

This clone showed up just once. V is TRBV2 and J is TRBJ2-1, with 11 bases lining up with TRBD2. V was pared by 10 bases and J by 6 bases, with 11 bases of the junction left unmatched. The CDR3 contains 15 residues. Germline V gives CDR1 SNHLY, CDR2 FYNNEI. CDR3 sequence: CATAPGLADTNEQFF. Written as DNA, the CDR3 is TGTGCCACCGCACCGGGACTAGCGGACACCAATGAGCAGTTCTTC.

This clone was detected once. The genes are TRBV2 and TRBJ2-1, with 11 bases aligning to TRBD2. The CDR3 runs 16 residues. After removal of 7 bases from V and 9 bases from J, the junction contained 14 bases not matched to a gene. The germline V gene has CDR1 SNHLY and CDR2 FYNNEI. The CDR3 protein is CASTLDSGRAAGEQFF. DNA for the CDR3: TGTGCCAGCACCCTGGATAGCGGGAGGGCCGCGGGTGAGCAGTTCTTC.

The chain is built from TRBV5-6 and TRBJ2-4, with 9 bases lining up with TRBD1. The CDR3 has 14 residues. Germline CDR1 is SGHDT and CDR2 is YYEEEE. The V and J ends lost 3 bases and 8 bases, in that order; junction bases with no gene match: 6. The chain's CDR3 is CASSYTTGGDIQYF. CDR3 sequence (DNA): TGTGCCAGCAGCTATACGACAGGGGGAGACATTCAGTACTTC.

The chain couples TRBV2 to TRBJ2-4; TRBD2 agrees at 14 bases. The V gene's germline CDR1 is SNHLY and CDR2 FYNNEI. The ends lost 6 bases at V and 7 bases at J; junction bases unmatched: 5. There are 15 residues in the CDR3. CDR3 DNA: TGTGCCAGCAGGGGGACTAGCGGGAGTGCGAACATTCAGTACTTC. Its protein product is CASRGTSGSANIQYF.

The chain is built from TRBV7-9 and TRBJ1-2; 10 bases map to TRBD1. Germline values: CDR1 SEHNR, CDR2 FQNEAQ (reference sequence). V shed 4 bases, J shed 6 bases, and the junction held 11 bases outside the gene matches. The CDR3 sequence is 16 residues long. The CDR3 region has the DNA TGTGCCAGCAGCTCTAGTGGGAGACAGGGGGCAGATGGCTACACCTTC. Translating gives CASSSSGRQGADGYTF. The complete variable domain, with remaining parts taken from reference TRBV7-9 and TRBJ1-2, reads DTGVSQNPRHKITKRGQNVTFRCDPISEHNRLYWYRQTLGQGPEFLTYFQNEAQLEKSRLLSDRFSAERPKGSFSTLEIQRTEQGDSAMYLCASSSSGRQGADGYTFGSGTRLTVV.

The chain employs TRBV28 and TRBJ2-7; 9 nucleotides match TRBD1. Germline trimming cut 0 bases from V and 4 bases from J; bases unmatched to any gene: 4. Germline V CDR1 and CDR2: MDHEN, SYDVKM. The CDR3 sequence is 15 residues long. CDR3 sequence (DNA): TGTGCCAGCAGTTTATGGACAGGGGGGCGGTACGAGCAGTACTTC. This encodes CASSLWTGGRYEQYF.

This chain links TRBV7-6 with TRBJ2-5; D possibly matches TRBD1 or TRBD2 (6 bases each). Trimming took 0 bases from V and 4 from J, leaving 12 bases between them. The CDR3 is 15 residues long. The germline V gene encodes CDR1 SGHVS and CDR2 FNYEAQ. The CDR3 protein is CASSLALGGRETQYF. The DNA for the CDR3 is TGTGCCAGCAGCTTAGCGTTGGGGGGCAGAGAGACCCAGTACTTC.

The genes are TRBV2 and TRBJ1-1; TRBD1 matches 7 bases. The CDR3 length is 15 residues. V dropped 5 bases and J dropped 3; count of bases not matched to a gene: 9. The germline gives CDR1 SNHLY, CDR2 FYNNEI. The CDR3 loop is CASSSGGGADTEAFF. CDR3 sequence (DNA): TGTGCCAGCAGTTCCGGAGGGGGCGCGGACACTGAAGCTTTCTTT.

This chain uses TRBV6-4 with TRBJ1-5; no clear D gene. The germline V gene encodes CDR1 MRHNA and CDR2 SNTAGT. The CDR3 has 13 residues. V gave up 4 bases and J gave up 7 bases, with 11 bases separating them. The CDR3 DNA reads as TGTGCCAGCAGTGCAGAGGGTGGCCAGCCCCAGCATTTT. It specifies CASSAEGGQPQHF.

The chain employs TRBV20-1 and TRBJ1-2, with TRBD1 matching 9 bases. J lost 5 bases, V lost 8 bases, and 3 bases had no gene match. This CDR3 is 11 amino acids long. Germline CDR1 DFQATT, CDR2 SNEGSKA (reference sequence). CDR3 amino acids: CSSTGGYGYTF. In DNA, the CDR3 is TGCAGTTCGACAGGGGGGTATGGCTACACCTTC.

The CDR3 DNA reads as TGTGCCAGCAGTTACACCGGGCTGGGGGAGACCCAGTACTTC. Residues: CASSYTGLGETQYF. The genes are TRBV6-5 and TRBJ2-5; no reliable D call. The germline V and J ends were trimmed by 2 bases and 5 bases, with 12 bases remaining between them. The CDR3 contains 14 residues. Germline lookup yields CDR1 MNHEY and CDR2 SVGAGI.

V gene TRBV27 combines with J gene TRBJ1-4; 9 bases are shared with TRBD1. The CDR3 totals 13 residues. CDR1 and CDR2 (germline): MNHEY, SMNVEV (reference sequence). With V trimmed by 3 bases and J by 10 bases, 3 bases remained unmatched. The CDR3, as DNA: TGTGCCAGCAGTTTCCAGGACAGGGGAAAACTGTTTTTT. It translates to CASSFQDRGKLFF.

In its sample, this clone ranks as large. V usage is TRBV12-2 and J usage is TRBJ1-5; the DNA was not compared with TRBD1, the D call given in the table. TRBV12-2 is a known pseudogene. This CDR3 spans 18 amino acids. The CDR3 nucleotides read TGTGCAAGTCGCTTCCAATTGACAGGGGGCCCTTACAATCAGCCCCAGCATTTT. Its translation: CASRFQLTGGPYNQPQHF.

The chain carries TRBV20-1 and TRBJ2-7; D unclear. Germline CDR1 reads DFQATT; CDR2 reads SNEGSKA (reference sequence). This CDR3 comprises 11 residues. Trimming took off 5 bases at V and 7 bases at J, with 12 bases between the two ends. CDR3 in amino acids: CSAAPGPEQYF. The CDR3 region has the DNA TGCAGTGCTGCACCGGGCCCGGAGCAGTACTTC.

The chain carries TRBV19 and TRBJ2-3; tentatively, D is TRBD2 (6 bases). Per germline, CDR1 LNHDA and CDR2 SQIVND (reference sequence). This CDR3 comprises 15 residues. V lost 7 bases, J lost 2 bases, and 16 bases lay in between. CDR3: CASIAGRGYTDTQYF. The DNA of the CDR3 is TGTGCCAGTATCGCCGGGAGAGGTTACACAGATACGCAGTATTTT.

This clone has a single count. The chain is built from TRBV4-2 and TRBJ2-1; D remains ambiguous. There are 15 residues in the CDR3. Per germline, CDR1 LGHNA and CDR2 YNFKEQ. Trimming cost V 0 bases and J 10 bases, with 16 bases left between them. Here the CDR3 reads CASSQEWGRLVEQFF. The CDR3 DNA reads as TGTGCCAGCAGCCAAGAGTGGGGTCGCCTCGTCGAGCAGTTCTTC.

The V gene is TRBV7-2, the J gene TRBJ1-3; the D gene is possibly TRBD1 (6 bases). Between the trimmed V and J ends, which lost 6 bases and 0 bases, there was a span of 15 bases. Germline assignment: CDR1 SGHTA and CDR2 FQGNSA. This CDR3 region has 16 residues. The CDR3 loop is CASSFYQGSSGNTIYF. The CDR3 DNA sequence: TGTGCCAGCAGTTTCTATCAGGGGAGCTCTGGAAACACCATATATTTT.

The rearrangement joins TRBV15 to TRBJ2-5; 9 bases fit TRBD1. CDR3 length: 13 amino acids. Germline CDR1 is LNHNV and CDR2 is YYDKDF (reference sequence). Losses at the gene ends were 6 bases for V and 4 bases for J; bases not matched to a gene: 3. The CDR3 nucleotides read TGTGCCACCAGTGGACAGGGGCGAGAGACCCAGTACTTC. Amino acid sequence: CATSGQGRETQYF. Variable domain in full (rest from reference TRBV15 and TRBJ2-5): DAMVIQNPRYQVTQFGKPVTLSCSQTLNHNVMYWYQQKSSQAPKLLFHYYDKDFNNEADTPDNFQSRRPNTSFCFLDIRSPGLGDTAMYLCATSGQGRETQYFGPGTRLLVL.

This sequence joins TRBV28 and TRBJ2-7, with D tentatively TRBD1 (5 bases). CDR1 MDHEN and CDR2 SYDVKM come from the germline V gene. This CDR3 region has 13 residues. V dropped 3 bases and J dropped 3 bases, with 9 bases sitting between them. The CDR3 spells CASSLGRDYEQYF. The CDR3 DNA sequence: TGTGCCAGCAGTTTGGGCAGGGACTACGAGCAGTACTTC.

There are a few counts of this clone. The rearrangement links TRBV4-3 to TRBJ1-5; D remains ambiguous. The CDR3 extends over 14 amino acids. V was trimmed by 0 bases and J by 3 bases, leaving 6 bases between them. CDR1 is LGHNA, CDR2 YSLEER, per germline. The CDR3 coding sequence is TGCGCCAGCAGCCAAGAAGTCTACAATCAGCCCCAGCATTTT. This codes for CASSQEVYNQPQHF.